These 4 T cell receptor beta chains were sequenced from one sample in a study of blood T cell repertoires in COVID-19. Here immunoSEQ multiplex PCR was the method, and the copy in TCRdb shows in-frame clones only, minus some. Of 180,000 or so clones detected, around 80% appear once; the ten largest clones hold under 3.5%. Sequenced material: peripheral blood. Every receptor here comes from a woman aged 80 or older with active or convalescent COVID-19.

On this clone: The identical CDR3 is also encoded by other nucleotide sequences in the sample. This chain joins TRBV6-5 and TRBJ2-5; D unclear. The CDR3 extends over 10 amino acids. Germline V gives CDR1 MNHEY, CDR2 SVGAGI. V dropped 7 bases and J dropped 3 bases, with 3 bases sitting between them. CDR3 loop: CASTEETQYF. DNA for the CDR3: TGTGCCAGCACCGAAGAGACCCAGTACTTC.

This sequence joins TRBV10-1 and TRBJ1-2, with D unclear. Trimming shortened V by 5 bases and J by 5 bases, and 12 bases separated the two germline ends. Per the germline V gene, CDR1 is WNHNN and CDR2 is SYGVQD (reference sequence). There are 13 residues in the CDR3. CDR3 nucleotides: TGCGCCAGCAGTCAAGACTCGGGGTATGGCTACACCTTC. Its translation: CASSQDSGYGYTF.

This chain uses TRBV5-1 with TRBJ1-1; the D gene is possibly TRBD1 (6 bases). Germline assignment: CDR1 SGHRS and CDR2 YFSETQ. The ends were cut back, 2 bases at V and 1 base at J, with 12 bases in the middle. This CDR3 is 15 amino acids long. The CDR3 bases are TGCGCCAGCAGCTTTACAGGGCTATCGAACACTGAAGCTTTCTTT. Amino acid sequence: CASSFTGLSNTEAFF. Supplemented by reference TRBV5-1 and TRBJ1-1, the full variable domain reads KAGVTQTPRYLIKTRGQQVTLSCSPISGHRSVSWYQQTPGQGLQFLFEYFSETQRNKGNFPGRFSGRQFSNSRSEMNVSTLELGDSALYLCASSFTGLSNTEAFFGQGTRLTVV.

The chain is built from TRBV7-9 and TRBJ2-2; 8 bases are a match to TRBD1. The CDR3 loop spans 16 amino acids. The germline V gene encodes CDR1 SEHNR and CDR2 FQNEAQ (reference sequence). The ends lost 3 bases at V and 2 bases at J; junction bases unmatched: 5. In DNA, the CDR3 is TGTGCCAGCAGCTTCACTCAGGGGGCTAACACCGGGGAGCTGTTTTTT. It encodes CASSFTQGANTGELFF.